Listed below are T cell receptor beta chains from one sample, sequenced in a study of blood T cell repertoires in COVID-19. Using immunoSEQ multiplex PCR, the repertoire was profiled, and TCRdb retains in-frame clones only, with some absent. The top ten clones hold roughly 5.3% of a sample with approximately 280,000 clones, around 83% of them seen once. Sample: PBMCs or T cells enriched from blood (not recorded which). These receptors came from a man in his forties who had been exposed to COVID-19. The CDR3 runs from the conserved cysteine through the conserved F or W. Fields, in order: D gene, clone size, J gene, V gene, CDR3 protein, CDR3 DNA. D genes are given only for firm matches. The size entry is marked missing in some rows and otherwise reads once, few, many or a size class.

TRBD1 | once | TRBJ1-5 | TRBV3-1/TRBV3-2 | CASSQGGQGGGQPQHF | TGTGCCAGCAGCCAAGGTGGACAGGGCGGGGGTCAGCCCCAGCATTTT
. | . | TRBJ2-1 | TRBV7-3 | CASSLIPSLYNEQFF | TGTGCCAGCAGCTTAATTCCTAGCTTATACAATGAGCAGTTCTTC
. | once | TRBJ2-2 | TRBV5-6 | CASSLLYWATGELFF | TGTGCCAGCAGCTTATTGTATTGGGCCACCGGGGAGCTGTTTTTT
TRBD1 | . | TRBJ2-7 | TRBV19 | CASSTEGQVSTKQYF | TGTGCCAGTAGTACCGAGGGACAGGTCTCTACGAAGCAGTACTTC
TRBD2 | once | TRBJ2-7 | TRBV5-1 | CASSPLVGAGGDEQYF | TGCGCCAGCAGCCCCCTCGTGGGAGCGGGAGGTGACGAGCAGTACTTC
. | . | TRBJ2-1 | TRBV13 | CASSLVGDNEQFF | TGTGCCAGCAGCTTAGTAGGGGACAATGAGCAGTTCTTC
. | once | TRBJ2-7 | TRBV14 | CASSQGLGWERKDHEQYF | TGTGCCAGCAGCCAAGGATTGGGATGGGAGCGCAAAGACCACGAGCAGTACTTC
. | . | TRBJ1-5 | TRBV3-1/TRBV3-2 | CASSRGPNQPQHF | TGTGCCAGCAGCCGAGGCCCTAATCAGCCCCAGCATTTT
. | . | TRBJ1-1 | TRBV7-3 | CASSFNKNTEAFF | TGTGCCAGCAGTTTTAACAAGAACACTGAAGCTTTCTTT
TRBD2 | few | TRBJ2-5 | TRBV18 | CASSQYPASGSSGKQETQYF | TGTGCCAGCTCACAATACCCGGCTAGCGGGAGCTCGGGGAAACAAGAGACCCAGTACTTC
. | . | TRBJ1-6 | TRBV2 | CASNEWRTNSPLHF | TGTGCCAGCAACGAATGGAGAACTAATTCACCCCTCCACTTT
. | few | TRBJ1-1 | TRBV28 | CASRGNRREKAFF | TGTGCCAGCAGGGGGAATAGGAGGGAGAAAGCTTTCTTT
. | few | TRBJ2-7 | TRBV12-3/TRBV12-4 | CASSLDGSYEQYF | TGTGCCAGCAGTTTAGACGGCTCCTACGAGCAGTACTTC
. | . | TRBJ2-7 | TRBV5-1 | CASSLADEQYF | TGCGCCAGCAGCTTGGCTGACGAGCAGTACTTC
TRBD2 | . | TRBJ2-3 | TRBV7-7 | CASSSPGLAGDRADTQYF | TGTGCTAGCAGCTCCCCGGGACTAGCGGGAGATCGGGCAGATACGCAGTATTTT
TRBD2 | few | TRBJ2-1 | TRBV3-1/TRBV3-2 | CASSQGASGNEQFF | TGTGCCAGCAGCCAAGGGGCTAGCGGCAATGAGCAGTTCTTC
. | few | TRBJ1-5 | TRBV18 | CASSKDNSDQPQHF | TGTGCCAGCTCAAAGGACAACTCCGATCAGCCCCAGCATTTT
. | . | TRBJ1-3 | TRBV12-5 | CASGLLTGPSGNTIYF | TGTGCTAGTGGTCTCTTAACAGGGCCCTCTGGAAACACCATATATTTT
. | . | TRBJ2-2 | TRBV19 | CASSIDLSGSGELFF | TGTGCCAGTAGTATAGACCTCTCAGGGTCCGGGGAGCTGTTTTTT
TRBD1 | . | TRBJ1-5 | TRBV28 | CASSWGQGSQPQHF | TGTGCCAGCAGTTGGGGACAGGGGAGTCAGCCCCAGCATTTT
. | . | TRBJ2-7 | TRBV7-2 | CASSAGQGQGEQYF | TGTGCCAGCAGCGCAGGGCAGGGCCAGGGGGAGCAGTACTTC
TRBD1 | . | TRBJ1-3 | TRBV7-8 | CAGQGSGNTIYF | TGTGCGGGACAGGGCTCTGGAAACACCATATATTTT
TRBD1 | . | TRBJ2-7 | TRBV19 | CASSPQTGGSSYEQYF | TGTGCCAGTAGTCCACAGACAGGGGGATCGTCCTACGAGCAGTACTTC
. | once | TRBJ1-1 | TRBV6-5 | CASRTTSWGSAEAFF | TGTGCCAGCAGAACGACATCCTGGGGCAGCGCTGAAGCTTTCTTT
. | . | TRBJ2-6 | TRBV4-1 | CASSQDQGSGANVLTF | TGCGCCAGCAGCCAAGATCAGGGGTCTGGGGCCAACGTCCTGACTTTC
. | . | TRBJ2-2 | TRBV5-8 | CASGPESPPGTGELFF | TGTGCCAGCGGCCCAGAGAGCCCGCCGGGCACCGGGGAGCTGTTTTTT
. | . | TRBJ1-2 | TRBV10-3 | CAISELLYGYTF | TGTGCCATCAGTGAGCTTCTCTATGGCTACACCTTC
TRBD1 | once | TRBJ2-7 | TRBV27 | CASRADRSSYEQYF | TGTGCCAGCAGGGCGGACAGGAGCTCCTACGAGCAGTACTTC
. | many | TRBJ1-3 | TRBV2 | CASLRGNGNTIYF | TGTGCCAGCCTGCGGGGGAACGGAAACACCATATATTTT
. | few | TRBJ2-7 | TRBV28 | CASSYPGSSYEQYF | TGTGCCAGCAGTTACCCAGGTAGCTCCTACGAGCAGTACTTC
TRBD1 | . | TRBJ1-5 | TRBV27 | CASRGQGAGNQPQHF | TGTGCCAGCCGCGGACAGGGGGCCGGGAATCAGCCCCAGCATTTT
TRBD2 | . | TRBJ2-7 | TRBV9 | CASSTGGLAGEEQYF | TGTGCCAGCAGCACAGGCGGGCTAGCGGGAGAGGAGCAGTACTTC
TRBD1 | . | TRBJ2-2 | TRBV30 | CAWSVPGQGAPGELFF | TGTGCCTGGAGTGTACCGGGACAGGGGGCGCCCGGGGAGCTGTTTTTT
. | . | TRBJ1-2 | TRBV30 | CACHRQDYGYTF | TGTGCCTGCCACCGACAGGACTATGGCTACACCTTC
. | . | TRBJ1-2 | TRBV30 | CAWSVLTQVCTF | TGTGCCTGGAGTGTACTTACCCAGGTTTGCACCTTC
. | . | TRBJ1-2 | TRBV3-1/TRBV3-2 | CASSQDEGYGYTF | TGTGCCAGCAGCCAAGACGAGGGCTATGGCTACACCTTC
. | . | TRBJ2-7 | TRBV7-2 | CASSSLAGEQYF | TGTGCCAGCAGCTCCCTCGCGGGAGAGCAGTACTTC
. | . | TRBJ2-5 | TRBV4-2 | CASSQDSGETQYF | TGTGCCAGCAGCCAAGACAGCGGCGAGACCCAGTACTTC
. | . | TRBJ1-2 | TRBV18 | CASSPGTLYGYTF | TGTGCCAGCTCACCAGGGACACTCTATGGCTACACCTTC
TRBD1 | . | TRBJ2-7 | TRBV7-3 | CASSLRQGHEQYF | TGTGCCAGCAGCCTCAGACAGGGCCACGAGCAGTACTTC
. | . | TRBJ1-1 | TRBV21-1 | CASSKVRGKEKFTEAFF | TGTGCCAGCAGCAAAGTTCGGGGAAAGGAGAAATTTACTGAAGCTTTCTTT
TRBD2 | . | TRBJ2-7 | TRBV4-2 | CASSQDLALQGGTTSYEQYF | TGTGCCAGCAGCCAAGATTTAGCCCTTCAGGGCGGGACTACGTCCTACGAGCAGTACTTC
TRBD2 | . | TRBJ2-1 | TRBV12-5 | CASGLPLFSGEGYNEQFF | TGTGCTAGTGGTTTGCCTCTATTTTCGGGGGAGGGGTACAATGAGCAGTTCTTC
TRBD2 | . | TRBJ2-2 | TRBV27 | CASSYQRTSGRAYTGELFF | TGTGCCAGCAGCTACCAGAGGACTAGCGGGAGGGCATACACCGGGGAGCTGTTTTTT
. | . | TRBJ2-1 | TRBV9 | CASSVRDFYNEQFF | TGTGCCAGCAGCGTCAGGGACTTCTACAATGAGCAGTTCTTC
TRBD2 | . | TRBJ2-7 | TRBV30 | CAWKGGSSYEQYF | TGTGCCTGGAAGGGAGGGAGCTCCTACGAGCAGTACTTC
TRBD1 | . | TRBJ1-5 | TRBV30 | CAWSDRGGQPQHF | TGTGCCTGGAGCGACAGGGGAGGTCAGCCCCAGCATTTT
TRBD1 | . | TRBJ2-7 | TRBV7-6 | CASSLARWTGGQGYEQYF | TGTGCCAGCAGCTTAGCGCGGTGGACAGGGGGACAGGGGTACGAGCAGTACTTC
. | . | TRBJ1-2 | TRBV24-1 | CATSDFRVNYGYTF | TGTGCCACCAGTGATTTCCGGGTTAACTATGGCTACACCTTC
. | . | TRBJ2-1 | TRBV30 | CAWTSFADEQFF | TGTGCCTGGACTAGTTTCGCCGATGAGCAGTTCTTC
TRBD2 | . | TRBJ2-7 | TRBV6-1 | CASSVSLAGALYEQYF | TGTGCCAGCAGTGTCTCTCTAGCGGGGGCCCTTTACGAGCAGTACTTC
TRBD1 | . | TRBJ2-1 | TRBV29-1 | CSSGQGSSDLFF | TGCAGCTCGGGACAGGGGTCCTCAGATTTGTTCTTC
TRBD1 | . | TRBJ2-3 | TRBV10-1 | CASSDLAPGRDRDADTQYF | TGCGCCAGCAGTGACCTTGCCCCCGGTCGGGACAGGGATGCAGATACGCAGTATTTT
TRBD1 | . | TRBJ1-1 | TRBV24-1 | CASKVVDRETTEAFF | TGTGCCAGTAAAGTAGTAGACAGGGAGACCACTGAAGCTTTCTTT
TRBD1 | . | TRBJ1-5 | TRBV10-2 | CASRPTGGHQPQHF | TGCGCCAGCAGACCGACAGGGGGGCATCAGCCCCAGCATTTT
. | . | TRBJ2-5 | TRBV18 | CASSPTSIETQYF | TGTGCCAGCTCACCTACTAGTATAGAGACCCAGTACTTC
TRBD1 | . | TRBJ1-3 | TRBV19 | CASSINQGASGNTIYF | TGTGCCAGTAGTATTAACCAGGGGGCCTCTGGAAACACCATATATTTT
TRBD2 | . | TRBJ2-2 | TRBV7-3 | CASRRTSESGGELFF | TGTGCCAGCAGAAGGACTAGCGAATCGGGCGGGGAGCTGTTTTTT
TRBD1 | few | TRBJ1-2 | TRBV9 | CASSAGQGGAYGYTF | TGTGCCAGCAGCGCGGGACAGGGCGGCGCCTATGGCTACACCTTC